The TCR beta chain under discussion was sequenced for a study of regulatory T cells in long-lasting Graves disease (dated by TCRdb to the early 2020s). Background on the whole study: Patients with newly diagnosed Graves' disease had been on antithyroid drugs for under 3 months. Patients with persistent Graves' disease were compared with patients with newly diagnosed Graves' disease using TCR sequencing and RNA sequencing of peripheral blood. The study took place in China and was registered as a clinical trial. A total of about 33 samples underwent TCR sequencing, from about 13 patients with persistent Graves' disease and 20 patients with newly diagnosed Graves' disease.

Overall results and qualifications from the work: More public clonotypes were shared among persistent patients (under 3,000) than among newly diagnosed patients (roughly 1,000). Peripheral blood alone was examined, since thyroid tissue, which constituted the primary lesion, could not be accessed. Sequencing and analysis were limited to the TCR beta chain. The authors acknowledged the small sample size as a limitation that may reduce accuracy. TRBV28, TRBJ1-2 and TRBJ2-5 were preferentially used in persistent disease, while TRBV20-1 and TRBJ2-1 were favored in newly diagnosed disease. Lower TCR Shannon entropy and fewer highly expanded clones were observed in persistent Graves' disease patients than in newly diagnosed patients, which suggested clonal expansion.

This clonotype was detected ten times or more. Its target antigen remains unknown. Base quality data are lacking; no much larger clone is found one base away. Explained via the paper, the time point label denotes: newly diagnosed GD, antithyroid drugs for less than 3 months. RNA was extracted from PBMCs in TRIzol for both TCR sequencing and RNA sequencing. The diagnosis of Graves' disease was made according to American Thyroid Association guidelines. Patients for the study were recruited at an endocrinology department in Xi'an, China. From each patient, approximately 9.9 milliliters of peripheral blood was collected into an EDTA anticoagulant tube. PBMCs were isolated by Ficoll Paque Plus density gradient separation without further T cell sorting. RNA quality was checked with an Agilent 2100 Bioanalyzer and agarose gel, and concentration with a NanoDrop 2000. The CDR3 goes from the cysteine to the phenylalanine over 13 residues. Only the CDR3 part of the read is kept: 39 bases, read in frame from the first base. V gives up 1 base and J gives up 10 bases, and the segment between their germline ends measures 11 bases. As encoded in the germline V gene, CDR1 is SGHTA while CDR2 is FQGNSA.

The library came from multiplex PCR. The sequencing machine was an Illumina HiSeq 4000. iRepertoire HTBI primers and Arm-PCR amplification of CDR3 regions were used to construct TCR beta libraries. Gel purification was performed on PCR products prior to sequencing. As for how the authors treated the data: A total of 62 TRBV and more than twelve TRBJ segments were identified across samples and were used for gene usage analysis of CDR3 amino acid clonotypes. Filtered high-quality paired reads were merged into contigs using COPE and FqMerger. BLAST was used to align contigs to the IMGT TRBV, TRBD and TRBJ reference genes, and CDR3 was defined following IMGT. Highly expanded clones were defined as clonotypes with a frequency above 0.1%. Shannon entropy served as the measure of repertoire diversity, while the Gini coefficient captured V-J evenness. A clonotype was considered public if more than one individual shared it. The public sequencing data were trimmed at Q25 with fastp and processed into clonotypes with MiXCR by TCRdb, which kept only in-frame beta chains. Rows with one shared CDR3 protein collapse into an entry with the most common genes and DNA. These V and J calls originate from TCRdb's pipeline instead of the authors' own analysis. The sample table lists about 370,000 distinct CDR3 sequences, less than 20% of them with a count of one. The ten largest account for 22% of the sample.

The sequence was collected from a female donor with Graves disease. Sequenced material: peripheral blood mononuclear cells (PBMCs), taken at new diagnosis, from a patient treated with antithyroid drugs. The chain is assembled from TRBV7-2 and TRBJ1-3; tentative D gene TRBD1, with 5 bases matching. The nucleotide sequence is given as TGTGCCAGCAGCTTAGATTTAGGGGCAACCATATATTTT. This translates into CASSLDLGATIYF.